This T cell receptor (beta chain) is drawn from a study of T cells in Graves' hyperthyroidism and ophthalmopathy. The study, taken as a whole, reports: Most thyroid clonotypes expanded above 0.001 appeared in blood too.

Among the patients, aged 18 to 65, hyperthyroidism was newly diagnosed and had lasted under 2 months. Diagnoses used clinical symptoms, serum thyroxine and TRAb, thyroid ultrasound and orbital computed tomography. The PBMCs studied were ones that came from approximately 9.9 ml fresh peripheral blood. Remarks on this clonotype: As yet, its antigen is unknown. A much larger clone lies one base from this, so it may be a read error. The CDR3 end shows no conserved phenylalanine or tryptophan, and so a read error is likely.

CDR1 and CDR2 (germline): MNHEY, SMNVEV (reference sequence). The CDR3 totals 14 residues. V dropped 2 bases and J dropped 2; count of bases not matched to a gene: 0. Amplification targeted TCR beta CDR3 regions from RNA transcripts. RT-PCR in the first round (using the HTBI primer set) targeted the TCR CDR3. TCRdb called the multiplex PCR reads again in MiXCR, with one record for every CDR3 protein. Altogether around 350,000 distinct CDR3 sequences are present, around a quarter being singletons, with the ten largest covering over 70%. The TCR comes from a man aged 50 to 60 with Graves' hyperthyroidism. Sequencing was carried out using blood. The chain combines TRBV27 with TRBJ2-3; 8 bases match TRBD2. In DNA, the CDR3 is TGTGCCAGCAGTTTAGGACTAGCCACAGATACGCAGTATTCT. Translated: CASSLGLATDTQYS.